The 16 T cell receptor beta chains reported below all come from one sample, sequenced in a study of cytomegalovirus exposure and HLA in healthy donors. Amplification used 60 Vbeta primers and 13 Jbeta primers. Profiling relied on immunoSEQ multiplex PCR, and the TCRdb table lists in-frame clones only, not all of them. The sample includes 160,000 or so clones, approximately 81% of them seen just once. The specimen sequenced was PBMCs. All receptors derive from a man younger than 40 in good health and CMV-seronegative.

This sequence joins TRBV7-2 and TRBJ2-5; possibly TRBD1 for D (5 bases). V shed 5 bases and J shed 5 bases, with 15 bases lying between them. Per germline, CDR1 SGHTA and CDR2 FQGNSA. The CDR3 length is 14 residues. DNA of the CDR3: TGTGCCAGCAGCCCCCGAAGGGCAGGGGAGACCCAGTACTTC. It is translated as CASSPRRAGETQYF.

The chain's CDR3 is CATSLDRAQVPLHF. CDR3 DNA: TGTGCCACCAGCCTAGACAGGGCCCAAGTCCCCCTCCACTTT. The rearrangement uses TRBV15 and TRBJ1-6; 7 positions match TRBD1. The V gene end was trimmed by 5 bases and the J gene end by 13 bases; junction bases not matched to a gene: 11. This CDR3 is built from 14 residues. The germline V gene encodes CDR1 LNHNV and CDR2 YYDKDF (reference sequence).

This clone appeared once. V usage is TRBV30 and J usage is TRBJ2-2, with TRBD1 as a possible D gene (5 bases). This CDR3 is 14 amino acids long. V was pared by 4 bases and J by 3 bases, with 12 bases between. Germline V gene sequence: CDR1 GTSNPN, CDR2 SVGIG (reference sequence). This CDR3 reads CAWNVLRDTGELFF. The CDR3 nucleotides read TGTGCCTGGAACGTTCTCAGGGACACCGGGGAGCTGTTTTTT.

CDR3 DNA sequence: TGTGCCAGCAGTACTAGCGGGGGTATATTTAGTGAGCAGTTCTTC. Translation: CASSTSGGIFSEQFF. The chain carries TRBV6-5 and TRBJ2-1; 11 bases agree with TRBD2. Germline V gives CDR1 MNHEY, CDR2 SVGAGI. The CDR3 is 15 residues long. Losses at the gene ends were 5 bases for V and 9 bases for J; bases not matched to a gene: 9.

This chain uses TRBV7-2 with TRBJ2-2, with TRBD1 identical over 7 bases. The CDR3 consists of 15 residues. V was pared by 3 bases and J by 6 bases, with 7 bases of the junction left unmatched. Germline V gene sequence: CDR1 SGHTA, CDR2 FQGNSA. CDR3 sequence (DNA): TGTGCCAGCAGCTTCACAGGGGCGGAGTCCGGGGAGCTGTTTTTT. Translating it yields CASSFTGAESGELFF.

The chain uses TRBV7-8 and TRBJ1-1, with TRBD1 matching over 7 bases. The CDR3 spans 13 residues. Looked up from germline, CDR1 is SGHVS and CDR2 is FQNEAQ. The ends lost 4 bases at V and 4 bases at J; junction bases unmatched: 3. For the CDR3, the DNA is TGTGCCAGCAGCTCGACAGGGACCACTGAAGCTTTCTTT. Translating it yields CASSSTGTTEAFF.

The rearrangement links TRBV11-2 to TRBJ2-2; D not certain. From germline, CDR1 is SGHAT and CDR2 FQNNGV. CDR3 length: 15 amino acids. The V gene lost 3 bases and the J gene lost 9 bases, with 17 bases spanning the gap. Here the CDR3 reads CASSFEAAVTWELFF. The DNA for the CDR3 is TGTGCCAGCAGCTTCGAGGCGGCGGTTACTTGGGAGCTGTTTTTT.

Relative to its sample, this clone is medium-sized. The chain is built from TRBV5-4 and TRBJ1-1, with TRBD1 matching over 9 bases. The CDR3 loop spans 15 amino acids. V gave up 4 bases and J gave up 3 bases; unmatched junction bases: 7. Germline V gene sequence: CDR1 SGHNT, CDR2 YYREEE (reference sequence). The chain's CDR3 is CASSPTDRGDTEAFF. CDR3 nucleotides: TGTGCCAGCAGCCCAACGGACAGGGGAGACACTGAAGCTTTCTTT.

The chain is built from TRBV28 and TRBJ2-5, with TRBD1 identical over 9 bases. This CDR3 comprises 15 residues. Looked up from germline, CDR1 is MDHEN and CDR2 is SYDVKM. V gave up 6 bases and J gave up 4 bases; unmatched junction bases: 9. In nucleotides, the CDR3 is TGTGCCAGCAGCTCCTGGGACAGGGCTGCAGAGACCCAGTACTTC. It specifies CASSSWDRAAETQYF.

The CDR3 nucleotides read TGTGCCATCAGTGAGTTTATGTCTAGATATGGCTACACCTTC. Amino acid sequence: CAISEFMSRYGYTF. The gene calls are TRBV10-3 and TRBJ1-2; D ambiguous. The V gene lost 1 base and the J gene lost 5 bases, with 11 bases spanning the gap. CDR3 length: 14 amino acids. Germline CDR1 reads ENHRY; CDR2 reads SYGVKD.

In DNA, the CDR3 is TGTGCCAGCAGCGCCTACCGGGTTCCCTATAATTCACCCCTCCACTTT. Translated, it gives CASSAYRVPYNSPLHF. The V gene is TRBV7-8, the J gene TRBJ1-6; no firm D call. The germline V gene has CDR1 SGHVS and CDR2 FQNEAQ. V was cut by 5 bases and J by 2 bases, with 13 bases left in between. The CDR3 length is 16 residues.

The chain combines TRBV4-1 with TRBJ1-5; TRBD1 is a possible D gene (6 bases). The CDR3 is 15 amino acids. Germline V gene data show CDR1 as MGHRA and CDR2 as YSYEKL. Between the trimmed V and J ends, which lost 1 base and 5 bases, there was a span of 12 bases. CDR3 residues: CASSQGMDSHQPQHF. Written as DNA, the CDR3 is TGCGCCAGCAGCCAAGGTATGGACAGCCATCAGCCCCAGCATTTT.

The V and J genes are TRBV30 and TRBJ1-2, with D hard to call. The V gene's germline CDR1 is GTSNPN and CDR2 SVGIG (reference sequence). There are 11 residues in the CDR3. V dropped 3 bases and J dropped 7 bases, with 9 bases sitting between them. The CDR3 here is CAWSRSGGYTF. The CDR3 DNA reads TGTGCCTGGAGCAGGAGCGGTGGCTACACCTTC. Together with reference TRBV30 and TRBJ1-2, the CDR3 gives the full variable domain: SQTIHQWPATLVQPVGSPLSLECTVEGTSNPNLYWYRQAAGRGLQLLFYSVGIGQISSEVPQNLSASRPQDRQFILSSKKLLLSDSGFYLCAWSRSGGYTFGSGTRLTVV.

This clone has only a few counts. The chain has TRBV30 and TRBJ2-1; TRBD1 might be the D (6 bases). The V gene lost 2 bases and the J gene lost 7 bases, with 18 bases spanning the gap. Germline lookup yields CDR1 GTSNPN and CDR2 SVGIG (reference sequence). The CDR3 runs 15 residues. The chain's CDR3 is CAWSYRVKAANEQFF. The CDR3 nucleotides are TGTGCCTGGAGTTACAGGGTTAAAGCGGCAAATGAGCAGTTCTTC.

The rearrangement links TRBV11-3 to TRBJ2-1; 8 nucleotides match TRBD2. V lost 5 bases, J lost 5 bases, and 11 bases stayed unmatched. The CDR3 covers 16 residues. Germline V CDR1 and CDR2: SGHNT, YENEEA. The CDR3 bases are TGTGCCAGCAGCCTAAACGGGGGGGTAGCACACAATGAGCAGTTCTTC. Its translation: CASSLNGGVAHNEQFF.

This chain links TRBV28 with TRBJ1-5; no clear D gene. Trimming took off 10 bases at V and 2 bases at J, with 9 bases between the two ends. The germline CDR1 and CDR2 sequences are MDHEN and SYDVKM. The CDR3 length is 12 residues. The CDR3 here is CATSGGNQPQHF. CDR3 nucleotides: TGTGCCACCTCGGGAGGCAATCAGCCCCAGCATTTT.